The subject of this entry is one TCR beta chain. The antigen is unknown. These data originate in a study of cytomegalovirus exposure and HLA in healthy donors. Whole-study results and caveats: In a later analysis, common viral pathogens appeared linked to several of the most significant clusters. Association of a missense DCLRE1C variant with TCR beta V- and J-gene trimming was reported in a later analysis.

The PCR used 60 Vbeta and 13 Jbeta primers. Here immunoSEQ multiplex PCR was the method, and the copy in TCRdb shows in-frame clones only, minus some. In total, the table holds about 140,000 clones. Donors sampled were nominally healthy, though unrecorded immune exposures were likely. The V end was cut by 6 bases, the J end by 0 bases, with 12 bases between. The CDR3 extends over 15 amino acids. Germline V lookup: CDR1 SNHLY, CDR2 FYNNEI. The sequence was obtained from a woman under 30 in good health and CMV-seronegative. The V gene is TRBV2, the J gene TRBJ2-1; possibly TRBD2 for D (6 bases). The source material was PBMCs. CDR3 residues: CASRGDFSSYNEQFF. The CDR3, as DNA: TGTGCCAGCAGGGGGGACTTCAGCTCCTACAATGAGCAGTTCTTC.